These 9 T cell receptor beta chains originate from one sample sequenced in a study of regulatory T cells in long-lasting Graves disease. As for time point: newly diagnosed GD, antithyroid drugs for less than 3 months. PBMC RNA was the source of the TCR library. For TCR beta, libraries came from iRepertoire HTBI primers and Arm-PCR of CDR3 regions. TCRdb fed the multiplex PCR reads into MiXCR, producing one record per CDR3 protein. The sample includes approximately 300,000 distinct CDR3 sequences, under 20% seen only once; the top ten take 35% to 45%. The source material was peripheral blood mononuclear cells (PBMCs), sampled at new diagnosis, from a patient treated with antithyroid drugs. These receptors all come from a female donor with Graves disease.

The sample holds many counts of this clonotype. V is TRBV20-1 and J is TRBJ1-3; D ambiguous. From germline, CDR1 is DFQATT and CDR2 SNEGSKA (reference sequence). Between the trimmed V and J ends, which lost 4 bases and 0 bases, there was a span of 10 bases. This CDR3 region has 14 residues. The CDR3 loop is CSAIEKISGNTIYF. The CDR3 bases are TGCAGTGCTATCGAAAAGATCTCTGGAAACACCATATATTTT.

This clonotype came up many times. The V and J genes are TRBV12-3 or TRBV12-4 and TRBJ2-7, with 12 bases lining up with TRBD2. The CDR3 is made up of 15 amino acids. V trimming: 5 bases; J trimming: 4 bases; junction bases outside the gene matches: 6. CDR3 in DNA: TGTGCCAGCAGTGACCGACTAGCGGGAGCTTACGAGCAGTACTTC. Amino acids: CASSDRLAGAYEQYF.

About this clonotype itself: A read error is the likely source, as a far larger clone sits one nucleotide away. V and J are TRBV27 and TRBJ1-1; D not certain. The CDR3 has 16 residues. V dropped 5 bases and J dropped 3 bases, with 19 bases sitting between them. Germline CDR1 reads MNHEY; CDR2 reads SMNVEV (reference sequence). In DNA, the CDR3 is TGTGCCAGCAGTGCGGGATTGCGAAGGCTGGACACTGAAGCTTTCTTT. Its protein is CASSAGLRRLDTEAFF.

This clonotype was counted ten times or more. CDR3 coding DNA: TGTGCCAGCAGTCCGGAGGTCAGGTTTACCCTCCACTTT. Amino acid sequence: CASSPEVRFTLHF. The chain carries TRBV28 and TRBJ1-6; the D is unclear. The CDR3 runs 13 residues. Germline lookup yields CDR1 MDHEN and CDR2 SYDVKM. The germline V and J ends were trimmed by 5 bases and 14 bases, with 16 bases remaining between them.

The table lists this clonotype with many counts. The rearrangement joins TRBV2 to TRBJ2-1, with 13 bases matching TRBD2. Germline loops: CDR1 SNHLY, CDR2 FYNNEI. CDR3 length equals 17 residues. The trim removed 11 bases at V and 8 bases at J, leaving 18 bases unmatched. The CDR3 sequence: CASAGTSGTSAYDEQFF. The CDR3 coding sequence is TGTGCCTCGGCCGGGACTAGCGGGACTTCGGCATACGATGAGCAGTTCTTC.

This clonotype was picked up many times. The V call is TRBV28, the J call TRBJ1-1; D is unclear. Per germline, CDR1 MDHEN and CDR2 SYDVKM. Trimming pared 6 bases from V and 0 bases from J, leaving 20 bases between. CDR3 size: 17 residues. In DNA, the CDR3 is TGTGCCAGCAGCATACTAGACGTTGGTAGAATGAACACTGAAGCTTTCTTT. This encodes CASSILDVGRMNTEAFF.

Written as DNA, the CDR3 is TGTGCCAGCAGCTTAGAAGGGCCCCCGTGGGCAGATACGCAGTATTTT. This encodes CASSLEGPPWADTQYF. This chain links TRBV7-3 with TRBJ2-3; D remains unclear. The CDR3 spans 16 residues. With 2 bases removed from V and 4 bases from J, the gap between germline ends came to 16 bases. In germline, CDR1 is SGHTA, CDR2 FQGTGA.

There are many counts of this clonotype. The gene calls are TRBV7-9 and TRBJ1-4; a possible D gene is TRBD1 (6 bases). Germline V lookup: CDR1 SEHNR, CDR2 FQNEAQ (reference sequence). The CDR3 length is 15 residues. Trimming pared 6 bases from V and 4 bases from J, leaving 15 bases between. This CDR3 reads CASSKRQVDNEKLFF. The CDR3 DNA sequence: TGTGCCAGCAGTAAGCGACAGGTCGATAATGAAAAACTGTTTTTT.

This clonotype occurred a few times. The CDR3: CASSSNQGAPDEQYF. The CDR3, as DNA: TGCGCCAGCAGTAGCAACCAGGGGGCGCCGGACGAGCAGTACTTC. The J gene is TRBJ2-7, the V gene TRBV4-1, with 8 bases matching TRBD1. Germline values: CDR1 MGHRA, CDR2 YSYEKL. Trimming removed 6 bases from V and 5 bases from J; junction bases left unmatched: 12. This CDR3 spans 15 amino acids.